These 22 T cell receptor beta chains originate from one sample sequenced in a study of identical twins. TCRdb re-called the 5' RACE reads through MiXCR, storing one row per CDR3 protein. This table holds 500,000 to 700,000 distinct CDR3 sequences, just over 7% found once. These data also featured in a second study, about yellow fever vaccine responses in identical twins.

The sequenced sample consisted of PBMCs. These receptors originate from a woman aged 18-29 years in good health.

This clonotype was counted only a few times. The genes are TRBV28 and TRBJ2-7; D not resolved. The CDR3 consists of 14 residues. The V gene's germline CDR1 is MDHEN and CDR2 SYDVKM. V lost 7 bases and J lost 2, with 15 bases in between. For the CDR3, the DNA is TGTGCCAGCAAGGCTACCCCGACGGCCTACGAGCAGTACGTC. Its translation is CASKATPTAYEQYV.

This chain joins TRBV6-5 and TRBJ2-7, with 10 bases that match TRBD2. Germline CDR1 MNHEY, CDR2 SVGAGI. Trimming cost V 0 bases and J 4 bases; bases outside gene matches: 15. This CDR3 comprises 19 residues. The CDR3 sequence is CASSYSLLIAGGPNYEQYF. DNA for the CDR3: TGTGCCAGCAGTTACTCGTTGTTGATAGCGGGAGGTCCTAATTACGAGCAGTACTTC.

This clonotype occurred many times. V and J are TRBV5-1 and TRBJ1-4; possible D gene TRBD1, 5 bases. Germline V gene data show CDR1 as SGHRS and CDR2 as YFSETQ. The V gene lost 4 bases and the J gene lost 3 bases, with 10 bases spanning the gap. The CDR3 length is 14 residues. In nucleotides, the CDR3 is TGCGCCAGCAGCCCCTCGACAGCTAATGAAAAACTGTTTTTT. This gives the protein CASSPSTANEKLFF. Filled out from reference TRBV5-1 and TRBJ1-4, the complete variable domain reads KAGVTQTPRYLIKTRGQQVTLSCSPISGHRSVSWYQQTPGQGLQFLFEYFSETQRNKGNFPGRFSGRQFSNSRSEMNVSTLELGDSALYLCASSPSTANEKLFFGSGTQLSVL.

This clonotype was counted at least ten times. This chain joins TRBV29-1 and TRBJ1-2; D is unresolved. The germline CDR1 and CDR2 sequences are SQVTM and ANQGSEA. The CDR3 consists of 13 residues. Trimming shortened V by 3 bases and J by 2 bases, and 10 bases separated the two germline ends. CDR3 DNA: TGCAGCGTTGAGGTCGGGGAAAACTATGGCTACACCTTC. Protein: CSVEVGENYGYTF.

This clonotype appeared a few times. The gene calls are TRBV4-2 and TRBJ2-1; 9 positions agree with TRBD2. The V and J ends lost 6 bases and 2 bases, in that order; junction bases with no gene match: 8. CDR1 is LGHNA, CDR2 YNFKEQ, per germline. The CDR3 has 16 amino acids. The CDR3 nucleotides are TGTGCCAGCAGTCAACCCGCTAGCGGGGCCTACAATGAGCAGTTCTTC. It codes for CASSQPASGAYNEQFF.

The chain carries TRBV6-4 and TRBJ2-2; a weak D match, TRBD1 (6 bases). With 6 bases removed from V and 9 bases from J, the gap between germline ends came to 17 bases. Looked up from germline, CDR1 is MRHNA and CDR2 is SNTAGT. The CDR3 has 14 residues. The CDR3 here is CASRPGHTTRELFF. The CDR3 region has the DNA TGTGCCAGCAGACCGGGACATACGACTAGGGAGCTGTTTTTT.

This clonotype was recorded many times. CDR3 nucleotides: TGCGCCAGCAGCCCGACAGACATGAACACTGAAGCTTTCTTT. This codes for CASSPTDMNTEAFF. This rearrangement joins TRBV5-1 to TRBJ1-1; a weak D match, TRBD1 (5 bases). Trimming left V 4 bases short and J 0 bases short, with 10 bases between. The CDR3 covers 14 residues. The germline CDR1 and CDR2 sequences are SGHRS and YFSETQ.

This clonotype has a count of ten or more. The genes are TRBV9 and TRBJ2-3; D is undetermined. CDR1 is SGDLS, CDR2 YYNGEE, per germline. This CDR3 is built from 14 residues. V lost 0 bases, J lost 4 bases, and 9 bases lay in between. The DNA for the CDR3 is TGTGCCAGCAGCGTAGGCGATCGGGCAGATACGCAGTATTTT. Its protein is CASSVGDRADTQYF.

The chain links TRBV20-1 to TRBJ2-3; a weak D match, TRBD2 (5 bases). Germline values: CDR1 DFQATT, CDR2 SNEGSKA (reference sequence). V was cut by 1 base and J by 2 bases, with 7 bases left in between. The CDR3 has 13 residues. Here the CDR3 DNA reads TGCAGTGCTAGAGTAGCGAACACAGATACGCAGTATTTT. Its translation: CSARVANTDTQYF.

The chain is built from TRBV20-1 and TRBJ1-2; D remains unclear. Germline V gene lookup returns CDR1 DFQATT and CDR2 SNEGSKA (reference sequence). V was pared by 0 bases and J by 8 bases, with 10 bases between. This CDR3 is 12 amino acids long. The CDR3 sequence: CSARDQSEGYTF. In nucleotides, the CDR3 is TGCAGTGCTAGAGATCAATCAGAGGGCTACACCTTC.

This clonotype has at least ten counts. The CDR3: CASRNGNEQFF. For the CDR3, the DNA is TGTGCCAGCAGGAACGGCAATGAGCAGTTCTTC. V gene TRBV6-4 combines with J gene TRBJ2-1; no definite D call. The length of the CDR3 is 11 residues. Germline CDR1 reads MRHNA; CDR2 reads SNTAGT. The ends were cut back, 6 bases at V and 6 bases at J, with 6 bases in the middle.

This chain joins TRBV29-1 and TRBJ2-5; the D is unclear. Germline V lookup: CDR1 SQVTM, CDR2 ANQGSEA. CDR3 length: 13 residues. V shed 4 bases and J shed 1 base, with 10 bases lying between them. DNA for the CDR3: TGCAGCGTTGGTCTAGACCTCCAAGAGACCCAGTACTTC. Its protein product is CSVGLDLQETQYF.

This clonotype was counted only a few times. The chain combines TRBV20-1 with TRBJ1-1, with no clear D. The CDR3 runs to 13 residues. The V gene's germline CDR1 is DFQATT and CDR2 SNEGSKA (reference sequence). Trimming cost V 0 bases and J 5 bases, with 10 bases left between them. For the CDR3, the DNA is TGCAGTGCTAGAGATCTTTATGGGACTGAAGCTTTCTTT. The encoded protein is CSARDLYGTEAFF.

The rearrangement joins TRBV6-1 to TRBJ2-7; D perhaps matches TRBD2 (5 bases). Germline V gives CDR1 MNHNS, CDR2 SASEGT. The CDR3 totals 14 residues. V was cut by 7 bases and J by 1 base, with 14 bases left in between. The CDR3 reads CASKEDLASYEQYV. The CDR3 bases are TGTGCCAGCAAGGAGGACTTAGCGTCCTACGAGCAGTACGTC.

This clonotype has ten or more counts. The CDR3 loop is CASSLVSGEQFF. The DNA of the CDR3 is TGTGCCAGCAGCTTAGTGAGCGGTGAGCAGTTCTTC. The chain is built from TRBV7-8 and TRBJ2-1; tentatively, D is TRBD2 (5 bases). Trimming removed 1 base at V and 9 bases at J, with 7 bases between. Looked up from germline, CDR1 is SGHVS and CDR2 is FQNEAQ. This CDR3 comprises 12 residues.

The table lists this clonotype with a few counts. CDR3 DNA sequence: TGTGCCAGCAGCTTCCCCCAGGGGGCTATTAACTATGGCTACACCTTC. Encoded protein: CASSFPQGAINYGYTF. The chain employs TRBV7-9 and TRBJ1-2, with 8 bases matching TRBD1. From germline, CDR1 is SEHNR and CDR2 FQNEAQ (reference sequence). V gave up 3 bases and J gave up 1 base; unmatched junction bases: 7. The CDR3 has 16 residues. The full variable domain, rest sourced from reference TRBV7-9 and TRBJ1-2, is DTGVSQNPRHKITKRGQNVTFRCDPISEHNRLYWYRQTLGQGPEFLTYFQNEAQLEKSRLLSDRFSAERPKGSFSTLEIQRTEQGDSAMYLCASSFPQGAINYGYTFGSGTRLTVV.

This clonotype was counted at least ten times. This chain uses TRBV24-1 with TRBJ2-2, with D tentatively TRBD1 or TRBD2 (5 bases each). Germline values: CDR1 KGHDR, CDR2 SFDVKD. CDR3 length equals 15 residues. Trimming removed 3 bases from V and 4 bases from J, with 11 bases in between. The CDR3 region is CATSDNIGTTGELFF. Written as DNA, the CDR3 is TGTGCCACCAGTGATAATATCGGGACCACCGGGGAGCTGTTTTTT.

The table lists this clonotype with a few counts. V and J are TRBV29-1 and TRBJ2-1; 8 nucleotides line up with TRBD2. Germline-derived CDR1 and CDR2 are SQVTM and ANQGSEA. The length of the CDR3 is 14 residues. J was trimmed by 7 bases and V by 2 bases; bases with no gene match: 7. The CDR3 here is CSVERRLANNEQFF. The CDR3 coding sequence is TGCAGCGTTGAACGCCGACTAGCGAATAATGAGCAGTTCTTC.

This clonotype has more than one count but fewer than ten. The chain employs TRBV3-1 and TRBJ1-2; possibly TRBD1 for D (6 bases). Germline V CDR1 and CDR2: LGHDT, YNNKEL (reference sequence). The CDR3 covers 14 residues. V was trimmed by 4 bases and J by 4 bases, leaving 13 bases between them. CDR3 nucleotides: TGTGCCAGCAGCCTAAGCGCAGGGGTCTATGGCTACACCTTC. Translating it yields CASSLSAGVYGYTF.

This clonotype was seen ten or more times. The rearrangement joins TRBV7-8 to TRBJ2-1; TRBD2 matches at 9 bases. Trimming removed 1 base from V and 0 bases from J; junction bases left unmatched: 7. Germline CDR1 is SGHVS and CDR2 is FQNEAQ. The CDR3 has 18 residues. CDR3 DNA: TGTGCCAGCAGCTTAGGGGGACTAGCCGCGAGCTCCTACAATGAGCAGTTCTTC. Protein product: CASSLGGLAASSYNEQFF.

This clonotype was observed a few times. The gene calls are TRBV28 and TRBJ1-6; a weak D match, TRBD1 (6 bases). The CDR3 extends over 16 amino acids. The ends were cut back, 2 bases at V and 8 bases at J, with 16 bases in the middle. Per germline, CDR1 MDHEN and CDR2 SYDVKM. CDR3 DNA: TGTGCCAGCAGTTTAGGTTTGAGGACAGATTATTCACCCCTCCACTTT. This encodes CASSLGLRTDYSPLHF.

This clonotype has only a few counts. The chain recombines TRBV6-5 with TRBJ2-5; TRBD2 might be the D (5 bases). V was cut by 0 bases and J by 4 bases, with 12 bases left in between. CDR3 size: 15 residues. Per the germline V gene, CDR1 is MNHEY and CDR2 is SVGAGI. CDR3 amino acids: CASSYSTGDGETQYF. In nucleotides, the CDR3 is TGTGCCAGCAGTTACTCGACCGGGGATGGAGAGACCCAGTACTTC.